This TCR beta chain was captured in a study of blood T cell repertoires in COVID-19. J was trimmed by 4 bases and V by 1 base; bases with no gene match: 5. The CDR3 extends over 15 amino acids. Germline V gives CDR1 KGHSH, CDR2 LQKENI. The table came from immunoSEQ multiplex PCR; TCRdb's copy has only in-frame clones and leaves some out. The table has some 350,000 clones, 75% to 90% seen once. This TCR came from a woman in her forties or fifties with COVID-19, enrolled during active disease. The J gene is TRBJ2-7, the V gene TRBV18, with TRBD1 identical over 9 bases. Sequenced material: peripheral blood. CDR3 amino acids: CASSPRKQGAYEQYF. CDR3 coding DNA: TGTGCCAGCTCACCACGTAAACAGGGGGCTTACGAGCAGTACTTC.